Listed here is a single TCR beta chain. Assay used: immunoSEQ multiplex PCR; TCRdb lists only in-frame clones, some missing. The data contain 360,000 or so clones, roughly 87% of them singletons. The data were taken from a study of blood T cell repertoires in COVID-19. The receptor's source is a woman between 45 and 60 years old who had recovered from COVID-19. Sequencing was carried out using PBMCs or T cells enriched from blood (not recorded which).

The CDR3 region has the DNA TGTGCCAGTAGTATTGGACAGCTATATGGCTACACCTTC. Amino acids: CASSIGQLYGYTF. This chain connects TRBV19 to TRBJ1-2; a possible D gene is TRBD1 (6 bases). There are 13 residues in the CDR3. The germline V and J ends were trimmed by 3 bases and 5 bases, with 10 bases remaining between them. Germline V gene data show CDR1 as LNHDA and CDR2 as SQIVND (reference sequence).